This T cell receptor beta chain was retrieved from a study of spatial heterogeneity in lung cancer. This CDR3 is 16 amino acids long. In germline, CDR1 is DFQATT, CDR2 SNEGSKA (reference sequence). After removal of 4 bases from V and 1 base from J, the junction contained 10 bases not matched to a gene. This clonotype has a count of ten or more. Time point: sample taken at primary tumor resection. Whole RNA, which was extracted from tumor, nontumor lung tissue or frozen PBMC, was sequenced without any cell sorting. MiXCR was run by TCRdb on the 5' RACE reads, yielding one entry per CDR3 protein. The sample includes more than 30,000 distinct CDR3 sequences, under 6.5% of them seen just once.

This sequence joins TRBV20-1 and TRBJ2-4; 7 bases align to TRBD2. Sequencing used PBMCs, obtained at surgery. The sequence was collected from a male donor with early-stage non-small cell lung cancer. CDR3 sequence reads: CSATSSGEGAKNIQYF. The CDR3 coding sequence is TGCAGTGCTACTTCGAGCGGGGAGGGGGCCAAAAACATTCAGTACTTC.